This entry concerns a single T cell receptor (beta chain). This receptor's antigen is unknown. The record has no base qualities; no much larger clone is one base away. Receptor libraries were prepared by the immunoSEQ multiplex PCR assay. A mixture of 60 forward primers for TCR Vbeta segments and 13 reverse primers for TCR Jbeta segments was used in the multiplex PCR. The CDR3 region of rearranged TCR beta genes was amplified from genomic DNA with a multiplex PCR assay. Amplified TCR beta libraries were sequenced as 87-base-pair reads on the Illumina HiSeq System. In the paper's pipeline: In a later analysis, 80 million or so unique TCR beta chains were counted across the approximately 620 repertoires, and roughly 11 million of these chains were shared by at least two donors. To remove PCR and sequencing errors, raw reads were error-corrected and collapsed into unique sequences using a nearest-neighbor algorithm that merged closely related sequences. V, D and J gene segments were assigned by aligning CDR3 sequences to IMGT reference sequences. For a sequence to be retained, a match of at least six nucleotides was required to both a V gene segment and a J gene segment. A rearrangement was called productive if the CDR3 had no stop codons and remained in frame with V and J, and every other rearrangement was called non-productive. Following IMGT convention, CDR3 was defined as the stretch from the second conserved V-encoded cysteine up to the conserved J-encoded phenylalanine. In an earlier analysis of 500 to 650 of the donors, sequences lacking an unambiguous match to a single V gene segment were excluded. In an earlier analysis of some 590 of the donors, V segments were called functional above 56.7% productive rearrangements and were called segregating when the between-donor standard deviation exceeded 5%. A statistical classification framework was developed to diagnose cytomegalovirus status using the catalog of TCR beta chain sequences. In a later analysis, V and J genes were assigned by comparing TCR nucleotide sequences against IMGT/GENE-DB human TR gene sequences. Using the TCRdist pipeline, a later analysis assigned CDR3 sequences along with most-parsimonious VDJ recombination scenarios. In a later analysis, each TCR beta chain was defined by its CDR3 amino acid sequence together with its V-gene family, and reads lacking a unique V-gene family were excluded. In a later analysis, approximately 640 highly shared, low-generation-probability nucleotide sequences were removed to address suspected cross-contamination and a sequencing artifact. In a later analysis, a clonal expansion index for each public chain was calculated from normalized within-repertoire ranks of inferred template counts. In a later analysis, generation probabilities were computed using a VDJ recombination model fitted to out-of-frame rearrangements, and the results were checked against IGoR. A later analysis scored TCR-TCR, TCR-HLA and TCR-CMV co-occurrence with hypergeometric tests, applying a repertoire-size bias correction to TCR pairs. In a later analysis, false discovery rates were estimated by permuting HLA or CMV assignments 20 times. A later analysis grouped co-occurring TCRs with DBSCAN, adding TCRdist sequence similarity when clustering within HLA-allele-positive subsets. Co-occurrence clustering excluded repertoires with fewer than 30,000 or more than 120,000 public chains, plus five with anomalous nucleotide sharing. TCRdb retrieved this table from immuneACCESS and kept in-frame rearrangements only. Not all clones are present; in checked studies, unresolved V genes account for under half, and no reason is known for the remainder. The V and J calls and the clone size are those of that table, but D and trimming were determined from the DNA. Counted in this sample were approximately 200,000 clones; 74% of them appeared once. The ten biggest clones cover 2.5% to 4% of the sample.

This specimen belongs to a study of cytomegalovirus exposure and HLA in healthy donors (dated 2017 in TCRdb). At the level of the whole study: According to an earlier analysis of around 600 of the donors, about 180 million T cells yielded 100 million or so unique TCR beta sequences and 276 Gb of sequence data. An early release that covered roughly 600 HLA-typed donors contained approximately 300 gigabases of sequencing data and 80 million or so unique TCR sequences. Of the approximately 400 genotyped donors, 65% to 90% were placed in the genetic ancestry cluster associated with self-reported Caucasian donors. The study aimed to test whether cataloging public T cell receptors could reveal signatures of past pathogen exposure. The T cell repertoires of 550 to 850 subjects were profiled by immunosequencing and related to cytomegalovirus serostatus. In addition to the first cohort of approximately 650 subjects, a separate validation cohort of about 120 different subjects was used. The study combined high-throughput TCR immunosequencing, statistical association of individual TCRs with disease status, and machine learning to predict cytomegalovirus infection status. To study patterns of TCR occurrence, a later analysis re-analyzed previously published TCR beta repertoires from 700 or so donors and added high-resolution HLA genotyping. In the later analysis, no new phenotypic data were used to find candidate immune exposures; instead, reliance was placed on TCR beta sequences and their occurrence across donors. To decide whether each TCR beta V gene segment behaved as functional or pseudogenic, an earlier analysis of some 570 of the donors relied on high-throughput TCR beta sequencing. Donor age, sex, ethnicity and CMV serostatus were collected together with the repertoire data. A later genetic analysis used genome-wide SNP genotypes for about three fifths of the 666 donors, treating that subset as a discovery cohort. All discovery cohort repertoires had been generated on a single sequencing platform. HLA typing covered class I and class II loci at four-digit resolution. Typing coverage differed by locus: A, B, C, DRB1 and DQB1 were typed in about 620-630 donors, DQA1 in approximately 520, DPA1 in roughly 590, and DPB1 in around 490. Because of strong linkage in the cohort, roughly 5 DR-DQ haplotypes were treated as single units for association and clustering. Across 300 to 400 genotyped donors of the cohort, an average of about 240,000 unique TCR beta nucleotide sequences per donor were sequenced, and 15% to 20% of those sequences were non-productive. General study outcomes and caveats: The authors suggested that the approach could potentially be generalized to other disease states and immunological phenotypes. The sequencing pipeline was judged likely to have produced a cluster of highly shared sequence variants as a technical artifact. According to a later analysis, TCR association rates differed among HLA loci, with DRB1 alleles showing the most associated TCRs and HLA-C alleles showing the fewest. A further reported finding was that TCR beta sequences accurately predicted the HLA-A and HLA-B alleles for most subjects in the first cohort. An association between a missense DCLRE1C variant and V-gene and J-gene trimming of TCR beta chains was found in a later genetic analysis and replicated in an independent cohort. In a later analysis, several top co-occurrence clusters were reported to appear linked to parvovirus B19, influenza, CMV and Epstein-Barr virus. Because counts were too low, about 18 rarely observed V segments, including chromosome 9 orphons, were excluded from the earlier analysis of about 500 of the donors. Linkage disequilibrium might explain the correlated functional status among segregating V segments, but an unknown experimental factor could not be ruled out. In a later genetic analysis, fewer N-insertions in productive TCRs were reported among donors in an Asian-associated ancestry cluster than the 666-donor mean. When HLA alleles, especially DR and DQ, strongly co-occurred, TCR associations were difficult to assign to individual alleles. Because the 87-base-pair reads could not distinguish some IMGT-functional V segments, including TRBV6-2 and TRBV6-3, those segments were excluded. A later analysis found that HLA-associated TCR beta chains were more clonally expanded and had lower generation probabilities than equally common non-associated chains. The presence/absence analyses assumed that sequencing depth was roughly uniform across donors, and that assumption may not be true. The only immune exposure information available for the cohort was CMV serostatus. In an earlier analysis of approximately 590 of the donors, most TCR beta V segments were observed in productive rearrangements about 87% or about 30% of the time, broadly matching IMGT annotations. Because some donors lacked HLA typing at each locus, the association tests relied only on the typed subset. Across donors, most TCR sequences were observed very rarely, whereas some public TCRs were present in many individuals. A later analysis associated 15,000 or so TCR beta sequences with specific HLA alleles at a false discovery rate of 0.05. Most CMV-associated TCR beta chains appeared to be HLA-restricted in a later analysis, and the HLA associations seemed to be driven largely by CMV exposure. In vitro tests confirmed that three of the cytomegalovirus-associated TCR beta chains recognize cytomegalovirus antigens. The study listed 150 to 200 TCR beta chains as associated with cytomegalovirus. The classifier was reported to diagnose cytomegalovirus status with high specificity and sensitivity in both the original cohort and the validation cohort. In this cohort, only TCR beta chains were sequenced, and detectable features were limited by the absence of alpha or paired-chain data.

The CDR3 has 14 amino acids, counting the end cysteine and phenylalanine. The DNA shown is the 42-base CDR3, in frame from base 1. The germline ends are 13 bases apart after V is trimmed by 4 bases and J by 4 bases. CDR1 and CDR2 (SNHLY, FYNNEI) derive from the germline V gene. The cohort comprised 550 to 700 healthy bone marrow donors. At the time of sampling, all cohort members were nominally healthy, though unrecorded immune exposures were likely present. The donor tested CMV seropositive, placing the donor among the 310 or so seropositive members of the cohort. A peripheral blood sample was provided by each donor, and peripheral blood mononuclear cells were used for TCR beta sequencing. Genomic DNA was extracted from the blood cell samples with the Qiagen DNeasy Blood Extraction Kit.

Recombination linked TRBV2 to TRBJ1-1, with a weak D call of TRBD1 (6 bases match). Material for sequencing was PBMCs. This TCR came from a woman aged 30 to 39 in good health and CMV-seropositive. The CDR3 protein sequence reads: CASSGGGVVTEAFF. The nucleotide sequence reads TGTGCCAGCAGTGGAGGGGGGGTGGTCACTGAAGCTTTCTTT.